These 30 T cell receptor beta chains were all obtained from the same sample, sequenced in a study of blood T cell repertoires in COVID-19. Assay used: immunoSEQ multiplex PCR; TCRdb lists only in-frame clones, some missing. The sample lists 150,000 to 200,000 clones, around 87% occurring once. Sequencing was performed on peripheral blood. Receptors were obtained from a woman of 80 years or more in a cohort sampled during active or convalescent COVID-19.

The rearrangement joins TRBV7-7 to TRBJ2-3; D is possibly TRBD1 (5 bases). Per the germline V gene, CDR1 is SSHAT and CDR2 is FNYEAQ (reference sequence). The V end was cut by 5 bases, the J end by 9 bases, with 12 bases between. The CDR3 spans 12 residues. CDR3 in DNA: TGTGCCAGCAGCCAGGGCCCAGGAACGCAGTATTTT. This translates into CASSQGPGTQYF.

The gene calls are TRBV2 and TRBJ1-2, with a weak D call TRBD1 (6 bases). Trimming took off 1 base at V and 3 bases at J, with 6 bases between the two ends. The CDR3 covers 13 residues. Germline V gives CDR1 SNHLY, CDR2 FYNNEI. Here the CDR3 reads CASSEEGDYGYTF. The CDR3, as DNA: TGTGCCAGCAGTGAAGAGGGGGACTATGGCTACACCTTC.

This chain joins TRBV7-9 and TRBJ2-4; D is unresolved. CDR3 length: 12 residues. V lost 6 bases to trimming and J lost 3 bases, with 6 bases between them. Germline V gene lookup returns CDR1 SEHNR and CDR2 FQNEAQ (reference sequence). The CDR3 is CASSTDKNIQYF. The CDR3, as DNA: TGTGCCAGCAGTACTGACAAAAACATTCAGTACTTC.

This chain links TRBV7-9 with TRBJ2-1, with 8 bases that match TRBD2. V was clipped by 5 bases and J by 6 bases; unmatched bases: 6. The germline CDR1 and CDR2 sequences are SEHNR and FQNEAQ (reference sequence). This CDR3 comprises 14 residues. The CDR3 region is CASSTGTRSNEQFF. The CDR3 region has the DNA TGTGCCAGCAGCACGGGGACTAGGAGCAATGAGCAGTTCTTC. Combining the CDR3 with reference TRBV7-9 and TRBJ2-1 gives the whole variable domain DTGVSQNPRHKITKRGQNVTFRCDPISEHNRLYWYRQTLGQGPEFLTYFQNEAQLEKSRLLSDRFSAERPKGSFSTLEIQRTEQGDSAMYLCASSTGTRSNEQFFGPGTRLTVL.

This clone appeared once. The chain joins TRBV5-4 to TRBJ2-1; 11 positions agree with TRBD2. Germline CDR1 is SGHNT and CDR2 is YYREEE (reference sequence). V was clipped by 5 bases and J by 3 bases; unmatched bases: 4. The CDR3 is made up of 15 amino acids. The CDR3 nucleotides are TGTGCCAGCAGTCCCGGGACTAGCGGCTACAATGAGCAGTTCTTC. Its protein product is CASSPGTSGYNEQFF.

The chain carries TRBV5-4 and TRBJ2-2; 11 nucleotides line up with TRBD2. This CDR3 is built from 17 residues. Germline V gives CDR1 SGHNT, CDR2 YYREEE (reference sequence). The ends lost 4 bases at V and 2 bases at J; junction bases unmatched: 7. The CDR3 bases are TGTGCCAGCAGCCCCATTAGCGGGGGGGCTAACACCGGGGAGCTGTTTTTT. Amino acid sequence: CASSPISGGANTGELFF.

This sequence joins TRBV3-1 (or the pseudogene TRBV3-2) and TRBJ1-1, with D possibly TRBD1 on 6 matching bases. Trimming removed 5 bases at V and 5 bases at J, with 15 bases between. CDR1 is LGHDT, CDR2 YNNKEL, per germline (reference sequence). The CDR3 loop spans 14 amino acids. CDR3 sequence reads: CASSATGARTEAFF. In DNA form, the CDR3 reads TGTGCCAGCAGCGCGACAGGCGCGAGAACTGAAGCTTTCTTT.

The J gene is TRBJ2-7, the V gene TRBV25-1; possibly TRBD1 for D (5 bases). There are 12 residues in the CDR3. CDR1 and CDR2 (germline): MGHDK, SYGVNS. Between the trimmed V and J ends, which lost 6 bases and 3 bases, there was a span of 9 bases. As DNA, the CDR3 is TGTGCCAGCAGGGATACAGGCTACGAGCAGTACTTC. Protein sequence: CASRDTGYEQYF.

The count of this clone is one. The CDR3 bases are TGTGCCAGCCCAGGGGCTAGCCTCACCGGGGAGCTGTTTTTT. Residues: CASPGASLTGELFF. The chain uses TRBV7-9 and TRBJ2-2, with D perhaps matching TRBD1 (6 bases). The CDR3 loop spans 14 amino acids. The V gene lost 8 bases and the J gene lost 4 bases, with 14 bases spanning the gap. Germline CDR1 and CDR2: SEHNR and FQNEAQ (reference sequence).

V usage is TRBV11-3 and J usage is TRBJ2-3; D remains ambiguous. Trimming left V 4 bases short and J 5 bases short, with 4 bases between. This CDR3 contains 11 residues. CDR1 is SGHNT, CDR2 YENEEA, per germline. The CDR3 protein is CASSSRDTQYF. Written as DNA, the CDR3 is TGTGCCAGCAGCTCCAGAGATACGCAGTATTTT.

This chain's CDR3 is CASTRTVNTEAFF. The DNA of the CDR3 is TGTGCCAGCACCAGAACAGTGAACACTGAAGCTTTCTTT. The chain couples TRBV12-3 or TRBV12-4 to TRBJ1-1; no clear D. This CDR3 contains 13 residues. The V and J ends lost 7 bases and 0 bases respectively, with 9 bases between them.

The chain links TRBV21-1 to TRBJ2-1; the table's TRBD2 call for D was not verified on the DNA. TRBV21-1 is shown as a pseudogene. The CDR3 totals 11 residues. The CDR3 coding sequence is TGTGCCAGCAGCAACCCTATAGAGCAGTTCTTC. Its translation is CASSNPIEQFF.

This chain links TRBV5-1 with TRBJ2-7; 12 nucleotides align to TRBD2. The V segment lost 4 bases and the J segment 6 bases; nucleotides outside the gene matches: 8. CDR3 length equals 15 residues. Germline V gives CDR1 SGHRS, CDR2 YFSETQ. The CDR3 protein is CASSVGLAGLGEQYV. CDR3 sequence (DNA): TGCGCCAGCAGCGTCGGACTAGCGGGGCTGGGCGAGCAGTACGTC.

The rearrangement joins TRBV2 to TRBJ2-7; D gene uncertain. The CDR3 loop spans 12 amino acids. Germline V gene data show CDR1 as SNHLY and CDR2 as FYNNEI. Between the trimmed V and J ends, which lost 8 bases and 0 bases, there was a span of 8 bases. CDR3 amino acids: CASQQSSYEQYV. DNA for the CDR3: TGTGCCAGCCAACAAAGCTCCTACGAGCAGTACGTC.

The chain recombines TRBV28 with TRBJ2-7; possible D gene TRBD2, 5 bases. V lost 5 bases, J lost 4 bases, and 15 bases lay in between. Germline V gives CDR1 MDHEN, CDR2 SYDVKM. This CDR3 comprises 14 residues. CDR3 sequence reads: CASSPTGIPYEQYF. CDR3 sequence (DNA): TGTGCCAGCAGTCCAACCGGGATACCTTACGAGCAGTACTTC.

V is TRBV27 and J is TRBJ1-5; tentatively, D is TRBD1 (5 bases). The CDR3 spans 16 residues. Trimming pared 11 bases from V and 2 bases from J, leaving 22 bases between. Germline V gives CDR1 MNHEY, CDR2 SMNVEV (reference sequence). CDR3 nucleotides: TGTGCCCTGAGGCCTTATACAGGTAACGGCAATCAGCCCCAGCATTTT. Its protein product is CALRPYTGNGNQPQHF.

A few counts support this clone. The chain is built from TRBV13 and TRBJ1-3; weak D call: TRBD1 (5 bases). The CDR3 is 16 residues long. With 4 bases removed from V and 3 bases from J, the gap between germline ends came to 16 bases. CDR1 PRHDT and CDR2 FYEKMQ come from the germline V gene (reference sequence). CDR3 sequence (DNA): TGTGCCAGCAGCTCCTTCGGGGGTAAACGTGGAAACACCATATATTTT. Translated: CASSSFGGKRGNTIYF.

The chain combines TRBV27 with TRBJ2-4, with D maybe TRBD1 (5 bases). V lost 3 bases, J lost 2 bases, and 8 bases lay in between. Germline V gene lookup returns CDR1 MNHEY and CDR2 SMNVEV (reference sequence). The CDR3 loop spans 14 amino acids. The CDR3: CASSLAGSKNIQYF. CDR3 nucleotides: TGTGCCAGCAGTTTGGCAGGGTCCAAAAACATTCAGTACTTC.

The chain recombines TRBV18 with TRBJ2-2; TRBD1 agrees at 11 bases. The CDR3 has 20 amino acids. The V gene end was trimmed by 0 bases and the J gene end by 4 bases; junction bases not matched to a gene: 13. Germline-derived CDR1 and CDR2 are KGHSH and LQKENI. The CDR3 protein is CASSPPRDRGKAISTGELFF. CDR3 DNA sequence: TGTGCCAGCTCACCACCGAGGGACAGGGGGAAGGCTATTAGCACCGGGGAGCTGTTTTTT. Full variable domain (missing parts from reference TRBV18 and TRBJ2-2): NAGVMQNPRHLVRRRGQEARLRCSPMKGHSHVYWYRQLPEEGLKFMVYLQKENIIDESGMPKERFSAEFPKEGPSILRIQQVVRGDSAAYFCASSPPRDRGKAISTGELFFGEGSRLTVL.

The gene calls are TRBV9 and TRBJ2-2, with a tentative D call TRBD2 (7 bases). This CDR3 contains 14 residues. Trimming pared 4 bases from V and 8 bases from J, leaving 15 bases between. CDR1 and CDR2 (germline): SGDLS, YYNGEE. CDR3 region: CASSPRGALGELFF. As DNA, the CDR3 is TGTGCCAGCAGCCCACGGGGGGCCTTAGGGGAGCTGTTTTTT.

This chain uses TRBV27 with TRBJ1-2, with 11 bases identical to TRBD1. The CDR3 consists of 15 residues. The V and J ends lost 5 bases and 7 bases, in that order; junction bases with no gene match: 9. Germline values: CDR1 MNHEY, CDR2 SMNVEV (reference sequence). CDR3 region: CASSVHGQGAAGYTF. The DNA for the CDR3 is TGTGCCAGCAGTGTCCACGGACAGGGGGCCGCTGGCTACACCTTC.

The V and J genes are TRBV4-3 and TRBJ2-3; 13 bases line up with TRBD2. Germline V CDR1 and CDR2: LGHNA, YSLEER. The V and J ends lost 3 bases and 1 base, in that order; junction bases with no gene match: 10. The CDR3 length is 19 residues. The CDR3 region is CASSQETSGGLGGTDTQYF. CDR3 DNA sequence: TGCGCCAGCAGCCAGGAGACTAGCGGGGGGCTAGGGGGCACAGATACGCAGTATTTT.

In this sample, this clone turned up a few times. The chain combines TRBV7-2 with TRBJ1-3, with D hard to call. V was shortened by 1 base and J by 0 bases, with 7 bases between the two germline ends. Germline CDR1 SGHTA, CDR2 FQGNSA. There are 15 residues in the CDR3. CDR3 region: CASSLGPHSGNTIYF. CDR3 nucleotides: TGTGCCAGCAGCTTAGGGCCTCACTCTGGAAACACCATATATTTT.

The chain carries TRBV19 and TRBJ1-1; D ambiguous. V shed 1 base and J shed 5 bases, with 11 bases lying between them. Per the germline V gene, CDR1 is LNHDA and CDR2 is SQIVND (reference sequence). CDR3 length: 14 residues. The CDR3 DNA sequence: TGTGCCAGTAGTATAGGCCAAACAGATACTGAAGCTTTCTTT. Protein: CASSIGQTDTEAFF.

The rearrangement links TRBV7-9 to TRBJ2-1, with D perhaps matching TRBD1 (7 bases). V gave up 7 bases and J gave up 4 bases, with 20 bases separating them. The germline V gene encodes CDR1 SEHNR and CDR2 FQNEAQ (reference sequence). The CDR3 totals 16 residues. Here the CDR3 DNA reads TGTGCCAGCATCCCAGGGGGGACAGTCTCTTACAATGAGCAGTTCTTC. This encodes CASIPGGTVSYNEQFF.

This chain connects TRBV12-3 or TRBV12-4 to TRBJ1-5; D call uncertain. The CDR3 spans 13 residues. The V end lost 3 bases, the J end lost 5 bases, and 8 bases lay between the germline ends. For the CDR3, the DNA is TGTGCCAGCAGTTTTGTCCGGGATCAGCCCCAGCATTTT. Translated: CASSFVRDQPQHF.

V is TRBV2 and J is TRBJ2-3, with D tentatively TRBD2 (6 bases). Germline V gene data show CDR1 as SNHLY and CDR2 as FYNNEI. CDR3 length equals 17 residues. Trimming pared 4 bases from V and 0 bases from J, leaving 17 bases between. For the CDR3, the DNA is TGTGCCAGCAGTGGTAACAGCGGACTACTTAGCACAGATACGCAGTATTTT. Its translation: CASSGNSGLLSTDTQYF.

The V call is TRBV19, the J call TRBJ1-1, with D unclear. The CDR3 sequence is 15 residues long. Germline CDR1 reads LNHDA; CDR2 reads SQIVND (reference sequence). V was shortened by 5 bases and J by 0 bases, with 13 bases between the two germline ends. The CDR3 region has the DNA TGTGCCAGTAGTTACTACACGAACATGAACACTGAAGCTTTCTTT. Translating gives CASSYYTNMNTEAFF. The whole variable domain, remainder taken from reference TRBV19 and TRBJ1-1, is DGGITQSPKYLFRKEGQNVTLSCEQNLNHDAMYWYRQDPGQGLRLIYYSQIVNDFQKGDIAEGYSVSREKKESFPLTVTSAQKNPTAFYLCASSYYTNMNTEAFFGQGTRLTVV.

V gene TRBV7-9 combines with J gene TRBJ1-2; 9 nucleotides match TRBD1. The J segment lost 7 bases and the V segment lost 5 bases, leaving 5 bases of the junction unmatched. Germline CDR1 SEHNR, CDR2 FQNEAQ (reference sequence). This CDR3 region has 13 residues. As DNA, the CDR3 is TGTGCCAGCAGCCAGGGACAGGGAGGTGGCTACACCTTC. This gives the protein CASSQGQGGGYTF.

The V call is TRBV27, the J call TRBJ1-6; tentatively, D is TRBD1 (5 bases). Per germline, CDR1 MNHEY and CDR2 SMNVEV (reference sequence). The CDR3 extends over 13 amino acids. Trimming left V 2 bases short and J 11 bases short, with 10 bases between. The CDR3 DNA sequence: TGTGCCAGCAGTTTAGGCGGGGGACCACCCCTCCACTTT. It translates to CASSLGGGPPLHF.